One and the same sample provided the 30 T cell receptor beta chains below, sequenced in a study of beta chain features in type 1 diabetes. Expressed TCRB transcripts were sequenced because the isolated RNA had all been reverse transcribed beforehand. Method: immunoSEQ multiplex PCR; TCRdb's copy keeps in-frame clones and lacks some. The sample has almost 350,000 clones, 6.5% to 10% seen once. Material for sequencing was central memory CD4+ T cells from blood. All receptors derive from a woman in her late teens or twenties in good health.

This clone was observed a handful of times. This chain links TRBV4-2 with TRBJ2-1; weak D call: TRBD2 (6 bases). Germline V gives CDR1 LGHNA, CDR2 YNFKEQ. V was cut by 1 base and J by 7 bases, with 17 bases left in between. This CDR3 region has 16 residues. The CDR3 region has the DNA TGTGCCAGCAGCCAAGGGCCGGGACTCGGAGGGAATGAGCAGTTCTTC. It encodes CASSQGPGLGGNEQFF.

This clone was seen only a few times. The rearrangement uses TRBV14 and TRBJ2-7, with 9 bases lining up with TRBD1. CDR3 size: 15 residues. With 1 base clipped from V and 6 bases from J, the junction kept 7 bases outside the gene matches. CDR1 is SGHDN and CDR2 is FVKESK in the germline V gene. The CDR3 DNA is TGTGCCAGCAGCCAAGGGGTTGGACAGGGGCGCGAGCAGTACTTC. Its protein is CASSQGVGQGREQYF.

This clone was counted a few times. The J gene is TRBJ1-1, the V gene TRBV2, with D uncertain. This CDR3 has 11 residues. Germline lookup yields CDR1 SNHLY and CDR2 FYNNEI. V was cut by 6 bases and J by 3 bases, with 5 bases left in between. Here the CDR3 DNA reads TGTGCCAGCAGCCGGGACACTGAAGCTTTCTTT. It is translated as CASSRDTEAFF.

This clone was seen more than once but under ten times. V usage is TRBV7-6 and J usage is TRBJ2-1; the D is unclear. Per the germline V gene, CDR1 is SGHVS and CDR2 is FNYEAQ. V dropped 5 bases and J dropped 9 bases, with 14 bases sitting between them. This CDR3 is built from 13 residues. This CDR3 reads CASSRSLGLEQFF. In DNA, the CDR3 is TGTGCCAGCAGCCGATCCCTCGGTCTTGAGCAGTTCTTC.

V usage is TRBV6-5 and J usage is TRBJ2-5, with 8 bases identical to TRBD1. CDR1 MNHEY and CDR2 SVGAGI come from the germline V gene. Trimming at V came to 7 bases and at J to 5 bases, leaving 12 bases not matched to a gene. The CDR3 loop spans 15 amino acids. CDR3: CASNSAWDRRETQYF. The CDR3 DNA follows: TGTGCCAGCAACTCCGCCTGGGACAGGCGGGAGACCCAGTACTTC.

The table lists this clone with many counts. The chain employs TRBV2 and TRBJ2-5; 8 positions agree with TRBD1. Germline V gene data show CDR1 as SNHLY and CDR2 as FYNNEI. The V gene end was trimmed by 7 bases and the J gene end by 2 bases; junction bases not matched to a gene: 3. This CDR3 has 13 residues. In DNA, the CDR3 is TGTGCCAGCAACCGACAGGGGCAAGAGACCCAGTACTTC. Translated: CASNRQGQETQYF.

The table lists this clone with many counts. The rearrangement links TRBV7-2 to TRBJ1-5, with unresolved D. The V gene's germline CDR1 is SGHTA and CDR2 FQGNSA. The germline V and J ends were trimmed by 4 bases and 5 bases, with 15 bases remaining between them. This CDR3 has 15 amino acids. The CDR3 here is CASSSRGGSDQPQHF. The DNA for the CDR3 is TGTGCCAGCAGCTCGCGAGGTGGGTCCGATCAGCCCCAGCATTTT.

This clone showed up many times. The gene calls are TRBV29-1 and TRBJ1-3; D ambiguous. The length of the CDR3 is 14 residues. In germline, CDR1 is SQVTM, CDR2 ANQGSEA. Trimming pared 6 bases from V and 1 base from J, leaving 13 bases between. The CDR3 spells CSVAPGQSGNTIYF. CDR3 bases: TGCAGCGTCGCACCGGGCCAATCTGGAAACACCATATATTTT.

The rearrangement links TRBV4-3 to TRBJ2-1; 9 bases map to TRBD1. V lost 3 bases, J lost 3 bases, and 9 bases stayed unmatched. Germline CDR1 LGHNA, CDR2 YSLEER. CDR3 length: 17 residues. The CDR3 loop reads CASSQNPTDRGYNEQFF. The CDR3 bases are TGCGCCAGCAGCCAGAACCCCACGGACAGGGGCTACAATGAGCAGTTCTTC.

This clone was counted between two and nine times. CDR3: CASSPSGGTDTQYF. The CDR3 DNA sequence: TGTGCCAGCAGCCCGAGCGGAGGCACAGATACGCAGTATTTT. The genes are TRBV7-3 and TRBJ2-3, with TRBD2 as a possible D gene (5 bases). Trimming removed 5 bases from V and 1 base from J, with 10 bases in between. The length of the CDR3 is 14 residues. Germline CDR1 SGHTA, CDR2 FQGTGA.

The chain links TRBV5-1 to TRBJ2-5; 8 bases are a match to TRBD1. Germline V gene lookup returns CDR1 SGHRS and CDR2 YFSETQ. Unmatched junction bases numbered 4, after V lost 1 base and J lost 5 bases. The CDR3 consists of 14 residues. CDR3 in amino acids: CASSLQGAGETQYF. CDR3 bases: TGCGCCAGCAGCTTGCAGGGGGCAGGGGAGACCCAGTACTTC.

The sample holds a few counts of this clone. CDR3 sequence reads: CASSQAHSGRSDTQYF. The CDR3 DNA follows: TGCGCCAGCAGCCAAGCGCACAGCGGGAGATCAGATACGCAGTATTTT. The rearrangement joins TRBV4-3 to TRBJ2-3, with 8 bases lining up with TRBD2. Per the germline V gene, CDR1 is LGHNA and CDR2 is YSLEER. Trimming removed 1 base from V and 4 bases from J; junction bases left unmatched: 7. There are 16 residues in the CDR3.

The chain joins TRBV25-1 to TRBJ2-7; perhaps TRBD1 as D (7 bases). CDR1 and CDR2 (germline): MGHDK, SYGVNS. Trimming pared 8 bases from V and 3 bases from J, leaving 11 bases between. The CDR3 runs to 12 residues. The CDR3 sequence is CASQGDFYEQYF. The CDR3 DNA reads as TGTGCCAGCCAGGGGGACTTCTACGAGCAGTACTTC.

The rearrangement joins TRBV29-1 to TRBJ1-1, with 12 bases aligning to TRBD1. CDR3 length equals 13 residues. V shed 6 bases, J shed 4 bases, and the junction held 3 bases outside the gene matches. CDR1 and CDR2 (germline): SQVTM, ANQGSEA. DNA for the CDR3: TGCAGCGTGGGACAGGGGGCGGGCACTGAAGCTTTCTTT. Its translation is CSVGQGAGTEAFF.

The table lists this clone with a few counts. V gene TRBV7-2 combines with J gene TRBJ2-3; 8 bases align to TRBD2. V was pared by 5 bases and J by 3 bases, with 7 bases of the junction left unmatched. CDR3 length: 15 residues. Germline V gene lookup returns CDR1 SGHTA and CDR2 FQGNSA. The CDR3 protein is CASSIRLAWTDTQYF. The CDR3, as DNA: TGTGCCAGCAGCATAAGACTAGCGTGGACAGATACGCAGTATTTT.

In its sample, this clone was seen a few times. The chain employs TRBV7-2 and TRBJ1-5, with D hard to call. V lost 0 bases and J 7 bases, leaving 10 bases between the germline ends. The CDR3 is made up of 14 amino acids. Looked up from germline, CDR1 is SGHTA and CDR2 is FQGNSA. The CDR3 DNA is TGTGCCAGCAGCTTAGCCCATGACGTCCAGCCCCAGCATTTT. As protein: CASSLAHDVQPQHF.

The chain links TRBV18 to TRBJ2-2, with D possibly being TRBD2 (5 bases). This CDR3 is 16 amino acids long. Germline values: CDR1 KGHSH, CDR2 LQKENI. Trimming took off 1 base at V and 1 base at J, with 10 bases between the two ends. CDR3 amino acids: CASSPLRGLNTGELFF. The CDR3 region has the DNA TGTGCCAGCTCACCACTCCGCGGGCTGAACACCGGGGAGCTGTTTTTT.

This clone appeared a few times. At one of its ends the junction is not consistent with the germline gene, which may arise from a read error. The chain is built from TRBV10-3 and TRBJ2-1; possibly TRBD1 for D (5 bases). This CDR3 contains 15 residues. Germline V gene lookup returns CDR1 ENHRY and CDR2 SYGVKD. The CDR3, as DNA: TGTGCCAGCAGTCCGAGGAGCAGGGCCTACAATGAGCAGTTCTTC. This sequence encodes CASSPRSRAYNEQFF.

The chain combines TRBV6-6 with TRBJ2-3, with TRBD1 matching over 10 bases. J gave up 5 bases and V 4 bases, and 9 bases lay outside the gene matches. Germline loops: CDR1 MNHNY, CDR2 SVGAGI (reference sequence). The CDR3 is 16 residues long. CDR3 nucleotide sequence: TGTGCCAGCAGTTTCCGACAGGGGGCCGGTAGAGATACGCAGTATTTT. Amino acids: CASSFRQGAGRDTQYF.

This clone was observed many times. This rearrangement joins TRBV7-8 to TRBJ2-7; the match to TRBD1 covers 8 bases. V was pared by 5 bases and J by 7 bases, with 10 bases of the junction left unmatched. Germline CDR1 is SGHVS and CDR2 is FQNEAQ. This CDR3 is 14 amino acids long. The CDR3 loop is CASSTGGLMGEQYF. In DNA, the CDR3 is TGTGCCAGCAGCACAGGGGGTCTAATGGGGGAGCAGTACTTC.

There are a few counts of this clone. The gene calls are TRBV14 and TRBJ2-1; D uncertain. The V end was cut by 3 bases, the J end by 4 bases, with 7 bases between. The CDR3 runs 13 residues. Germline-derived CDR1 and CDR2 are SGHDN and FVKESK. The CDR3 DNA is TGTGCCAGCAGCCACGACACTTACAATGAGCAGTTCTTC. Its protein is CASSHDTYNEQFF. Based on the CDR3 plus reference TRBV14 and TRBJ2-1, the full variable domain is EAGVTQFPSHSVIEKGQTVTLRCDPISGHDNLYWYRRVMGKEIKFLLHFVKESKQDESGMPNNRFLAERTGGTYSTLKVQPAELEDSGVYFCASSHDTYNEQFFGPGTRLTVL.

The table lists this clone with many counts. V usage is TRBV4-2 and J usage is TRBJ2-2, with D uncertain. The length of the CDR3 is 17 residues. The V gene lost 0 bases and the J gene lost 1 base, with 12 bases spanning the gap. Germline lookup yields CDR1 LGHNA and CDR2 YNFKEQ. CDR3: CASSQDWSRKNTGELFF. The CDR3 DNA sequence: TGTGCCAGCAGCCAAGATTGGAGTAGGAAGAACACCGGGGAGCTGTTTTTT.

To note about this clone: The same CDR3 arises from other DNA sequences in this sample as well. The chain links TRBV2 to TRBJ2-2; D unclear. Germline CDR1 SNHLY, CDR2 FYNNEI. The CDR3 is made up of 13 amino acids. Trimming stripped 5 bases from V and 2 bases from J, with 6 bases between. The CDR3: CASSPANTGELFF. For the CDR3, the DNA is TGTGCCAGCAGTCCGGCAAACACCGGGGAGCTGTTTTTT.

The CDR3 DNA follows: TGTGCCAGCAGCCAAAGAGGACAGTGGGGCACCGGGGAGCTGTTTTTT. As protein: CASSQRGQWGTGELFF. V is TRBV14 and J is TRBJ2-2; a weak D match, TRBD1 (6 bases). Germline V gene sequence: CDR1 SGHDN, CDR2 FVKESK. V lost 2 bases and J lost 4, with 14 bases in between. The CDR3 sequence is 16 residues long.

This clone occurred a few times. In DNA form, the CDR3 reads TGTGCCAGCAGCCCAAGGGGGAGCAGTGAAGCTTTCTTT. It yields the protein CASSPRGSSEAFF. This chain links TRBV7-9 with TRBJ1-1, with D possibly being TRBD1 (6 bases). The CDR3 sequence is 13 residues long. In germline, CDR1 is SEHNR, CDR2 FQNEAQ (reference sequence). The V end was cut by 5 bases, the J end by 7 bases, with 14 bases between. The full variable domain, in which reference TRBV7-9 and TRBJ1-1 provide the parts outside the CDR3, is DTGVSQNPRHKITKRGQNVTFRCDPISEHNRLYWYRQTLGQGPEFLTYFQNEAQLEKSRLLSDRFSAERPKGSFSTLEIQRTEQGDSAMYLCASSPRGSSEAFFGQGTRLTVV.

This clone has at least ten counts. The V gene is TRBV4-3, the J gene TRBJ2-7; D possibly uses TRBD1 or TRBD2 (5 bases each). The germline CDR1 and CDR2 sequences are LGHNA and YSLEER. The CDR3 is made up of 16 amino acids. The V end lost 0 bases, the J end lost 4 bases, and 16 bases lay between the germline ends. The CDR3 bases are TGCGCCAGCAGCCAAGACACCGGGACGCTCCGTTACGAGCAGTACTTC. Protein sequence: CASSQDTGTLRYEQYF.

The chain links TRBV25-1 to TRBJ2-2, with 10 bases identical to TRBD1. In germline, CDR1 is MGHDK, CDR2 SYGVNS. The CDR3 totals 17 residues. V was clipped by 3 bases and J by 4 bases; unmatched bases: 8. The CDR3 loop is CASSDSRQGASTGELFF. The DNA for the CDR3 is TGTGCCAGCAGTGACTCGAGACAGGGGGCGTCCACCGGGGAGCTGTTTTTT. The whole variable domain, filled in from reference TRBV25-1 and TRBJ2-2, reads EADIYQTPRYLVIGTGKKITLECSQTMGHDKMYWYQQDPGMELHLIHYSYGVNSTEKGDLSSESTVSRIRTEHFPLTLESARPSHTSQYLCASSDSRQGASTGELFFGEGSRLTVL.

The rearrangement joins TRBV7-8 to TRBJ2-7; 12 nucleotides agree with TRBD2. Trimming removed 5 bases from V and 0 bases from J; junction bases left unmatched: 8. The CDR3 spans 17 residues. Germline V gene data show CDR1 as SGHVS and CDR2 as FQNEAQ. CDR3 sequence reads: CASSPRTSGTYSYEQYF. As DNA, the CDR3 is TGTGCCAGCAGCCCTCGGACTAGCGGGACATACTCCTACGAGCAGTACTTC.

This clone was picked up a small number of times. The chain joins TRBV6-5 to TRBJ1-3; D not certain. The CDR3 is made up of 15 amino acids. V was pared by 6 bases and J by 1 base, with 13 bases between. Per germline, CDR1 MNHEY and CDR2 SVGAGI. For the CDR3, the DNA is TGTGCCAGCAGCCCCCATATTCAATCTGGAAACACCATATATTTT. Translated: CASSPHIQSGNTIYF.

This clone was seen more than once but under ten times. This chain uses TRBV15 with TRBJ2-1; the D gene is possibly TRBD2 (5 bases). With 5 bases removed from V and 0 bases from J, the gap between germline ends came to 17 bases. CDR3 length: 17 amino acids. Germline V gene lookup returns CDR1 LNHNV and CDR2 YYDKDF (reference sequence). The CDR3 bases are TGTGCCACCAGCGGTCCTGAGCGGAGGAGCTCCTACAATGAGCAGTTCTTC. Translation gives CATSGPERRSSYNEQFF.